These 10 T cell receptor beta chains were all obtained from the same sample, sequenced in a study of cytomegalovirus exposure and HLA in healthy donors. The table came from immunoSEQ multiplex PCR; TCRdb's copy has only in-frame clones and leaves some out. The sample yields some 290,000 clones, around 90% seen once. Sequenced input: PBMCs. The receptors were sampled from a man aged 30-40 years in good health and CMV-seronegative.

The rearrangement uses TRBV7-6 and TRBJ1-1; D is undetermined. V was trimmed by 2 bases and J by 8 bases, leaving 12 bases between them. The germline CDR1 and CDR2 sequences are SGHVS and FNYEAQ. The CDR3 is 13 residues long. The CDR3 nucleotides read TGTGCCAGCAGCTTATCCGCGGGCGCCGAAGCTTTCTTT. Amino acid sequence: CASSLSAGAEAFF.

The chain uses TRBV6-6 and TRBJ2-3; tentative D call: TRBD1 (5 bases). This CDR3 is built from 15 residues. Trimming removed 6 bases at V and 0 bases at J, with 13 bases between. The germline CDR1 and CDR2 sequences are MNHNY and SVGAGI (reference sequence). Here the CDR3 reads CASRVRGSSTDTQYF. Written as DNA, the CDR3 is TGTGCCAGCAGAGTTAGGGGATCTAGCACAGATACGCAGTATTTT.

This clone has just a few counts. The chain links TRBV4-3 to TRBJ2-1; D gene ambiguous. The CDR3 spans 13 residues. From germline, CDR1 is LGHNA and CDR2 YSLEER. V lost 2 bases and J 4 bases, leaving 6 bases between the germline ends. The DNA of the CDR3 is TGCGCCAGCAGCCAATCCAGATACAATGAGCAGTTCTTC. Encoded protein: CASSQSRYNEQFF.

The chain links TRBV4-1 to TRBJ1-1; TRBD1 aligns across 10 bases. The CDR3 is 14 amino acids. Trimming took 2 bases from V and 4 from J; bases not matched to a gene: 1. Germline values: CDR1 MGHRA, CDR2 YSYEKL. CDR3 residues: CASSQRTGGTEAFF. In DNA, the CDR3 is TGCGCCAGCAGCCAAAGGACAGGGGGCACTGAAGCTTTCTTT.

The CDR3 nucleotides are TGTGCCATCAGTGAATTTGGGGCAGGGGAGCTGTTTTTT. Protein product: CAISEFGAGELFF. The genes are TRBV10-3 and TRBJ2-2; the D gene is possibly TRBD1 (5 bases). The germline V gene encodes CDR1 ENHRY and CDR2 SYGVKD. Trimming cost V 3 bases and J 8 bases, with 10 bases left between them. The CDR3 sequence is 13 residues long.

With respect to this clone: This sample includes further DNA sequences coding for the same CDR3. V gene TRBV19 combines with J gene TRBJ1-5; possible D gene TRBD1, 6 bases. Germline-derived CDR1 and CDR2 are LNHDA and SQIVND (reference sequence). This CDR3 has 14 amino acids. The V end was cut by 3 bases, the J end by 1 base, with 7 bases between. The CDR3 region has the DNA TGTGCCAGTAGTATTAGGGGGAGCAATCAGCCCCAGCATTTT. Amino acids: CASSIRGSNQPQHF. Full variable domain (rest looked up from reference TRBV19 and TRBJ1-5): DGGITQSPKYLFRKEGQNVTLSCEQNLNHDAMYWYRQDPGQGLRLIYYSQIVNDFQKGDIAEGYSVSREKKESFPLTVTSAQKNPTAFYLCASSIRGSNQPQHFGDGTRLSIL.

The V and J genes are TRBV2 and TRBJ1-5; 7 nucleotides line up with TRBD1. V was pared by 4 bases and J by 7 bases, with 10 bases of the junction left unmatched. The length of the CDR3 is 15 residues. The germline gives CDR1 SNHLY, CDR2 FYNNEI. Here the CDR3 reads CASSGQQGKIQPQHF. CDR3 nucleotide sequence: TGTGCCAGCAGTGGACAACAGGGGAAGATCCAGCCCCAGCATTTT.

The CDR3 DNA reads TGTGCCAGCAGCTCGGACAGGGATCAGCCCCAGCATTTT. Protein: CASSSDRDQPQHF. The chain uses TRBV5-4 and TRBJ1-5; 8 nucleotides agree with TRBD1. Germline CDR1 reads SGHNT; CDR2 reads YYREEE (reference sequence). The CDR3 extends over 13 amino acids. V trimming: 3 bases; J trimming: 5 bases; junction bases outside the gene matches: 1.

This clone was picked up one time. The V call is TRBV5-1, the J call TRBJ1-1; 9 positions agree with TRBD1. The CDR3 spans 15 residues. J lost 2 bases, V lost 3 bases, and 5 bases had no gene match. Germline-derived CDR1 and CDR2 are SGHRS and YFSETQ. DNA of the CDR3: TGCGCCAGCAGCTCCGGGACAGGGTACAACACTGAAGCTTTCTTT. Encoded protein: CASSSGTGYNTEAFF. The whole variable domain, filled in from reference TRBV5-1 and TRBJ1-1, reads KAGVTQTPRYLIKTRGQQVTLSCSPISGHRSVSWYQQTPGQGLQFLFEYFSETQRNKGNFPGRFSGRQFSNSRSEMNVSTLELGDSALYLCASSSGTGYNTEAFFGQGTRLTVV.

This sequence joins TRBV27 and TRBJ1-2; TRBD1 is a possible D gene (6 bases). The length of the CDR3 is 14 residues. Germline CDR1 reads MNHEY; CDR2 reads SMNVEV (reference sequence). With 3 bases removed from V and 3 bases from J, the gap between germline ends came to 11 bases. The CDR3 sequence: CASSLRGADYGYTF. DNA of the CDR3: TGTGCCAGCAGTTTGCGGGGGGCGGACTATGGCTACACCTTC.